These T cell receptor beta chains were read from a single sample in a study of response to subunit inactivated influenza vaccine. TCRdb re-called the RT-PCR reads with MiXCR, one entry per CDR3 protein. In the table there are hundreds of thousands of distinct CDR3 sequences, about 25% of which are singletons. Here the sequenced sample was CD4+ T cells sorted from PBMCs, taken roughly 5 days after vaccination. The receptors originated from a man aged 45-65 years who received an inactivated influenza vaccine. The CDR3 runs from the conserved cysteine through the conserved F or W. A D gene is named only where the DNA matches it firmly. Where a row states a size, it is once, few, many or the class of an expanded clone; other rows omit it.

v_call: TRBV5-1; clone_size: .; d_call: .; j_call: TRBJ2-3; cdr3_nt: TGCGCCAGCAGCTTGGATGACACCTACACAGATACGCAGTATTTT; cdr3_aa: CASSLDDTYTDTQYF
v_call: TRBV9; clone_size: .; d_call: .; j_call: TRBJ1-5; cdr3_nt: TGTGCCAGCAGCGAGGGGGGTCCAAATCAGCCCCAGCATTTT; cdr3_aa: CASSEGGPNQPQHF
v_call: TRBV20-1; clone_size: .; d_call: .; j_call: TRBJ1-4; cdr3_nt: TGCAGTGCCGAGGAGGTGAGGGAAAAACTGTTTTTT; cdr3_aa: CSAEEVREKLFF
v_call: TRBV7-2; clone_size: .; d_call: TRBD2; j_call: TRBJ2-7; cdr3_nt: TGTGCCAGCAGCTTACAGCGGGGGTTTTACGAGCAGTACTTC; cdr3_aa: CASSLQRGFYEQYF
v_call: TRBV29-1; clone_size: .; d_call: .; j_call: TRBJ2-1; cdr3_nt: TGCAGCGCTTTGACCCCCGGAAATGAGCAGTTCTTC; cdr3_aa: CSALTPGNEQFF
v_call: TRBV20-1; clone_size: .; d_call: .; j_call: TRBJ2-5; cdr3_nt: TGCAGTGCTAGCGGTCTGGGGGAGACCCAGTACTTC; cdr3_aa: CSASGLGETQYF
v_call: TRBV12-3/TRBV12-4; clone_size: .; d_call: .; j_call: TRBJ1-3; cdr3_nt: TGTGCCAGCAGTTTAGTCCAGACAAACGGAAACACCATATATTTT; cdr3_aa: CASSLVQTNGNTIYF
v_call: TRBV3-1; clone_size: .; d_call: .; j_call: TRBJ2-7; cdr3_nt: TGTGCCAGCAGCTCGACTTGGGAAACCGAGCAGTACTTC; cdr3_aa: CASSSTWETEQYF
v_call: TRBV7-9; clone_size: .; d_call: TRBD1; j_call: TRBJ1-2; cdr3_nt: TGTGCCAGCAGCGCGGACAGGGGGTTCTACACCTTC; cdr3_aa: CASSADRGFYTF
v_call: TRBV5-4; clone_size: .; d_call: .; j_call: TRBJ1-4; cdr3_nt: TGTGCCAGCAGCCCCAACGGCAGGGCGGATGAAAAACTGTTTTTT; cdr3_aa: CASSPNGRADEKLFF
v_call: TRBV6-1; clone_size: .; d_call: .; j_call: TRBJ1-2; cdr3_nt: TGTGCCAGCAGATTTATGAGACAGCCTAACTATGGCTACACCTTC; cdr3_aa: CASRFMRQPNYGYTF
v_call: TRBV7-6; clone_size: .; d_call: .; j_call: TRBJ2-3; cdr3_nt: TGTGCCAGCAGCTCACTCATGGCGGGGGCCACAGATACGCAGTATTTT; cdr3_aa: CASSSLMAGATDTQYF
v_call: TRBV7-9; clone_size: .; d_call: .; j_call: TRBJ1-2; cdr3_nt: TGTGCCAGCAGCTTAGTACAAGAAGGCTACACCTTC; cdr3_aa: CASSLVQEGYTF
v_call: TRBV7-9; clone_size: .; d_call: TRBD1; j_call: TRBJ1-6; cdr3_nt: TGTGCCAGCAGCCCAGACGACAGGGTTGGTTCACCCCTCCACTTT; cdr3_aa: CASSPDDRVGSPLHF
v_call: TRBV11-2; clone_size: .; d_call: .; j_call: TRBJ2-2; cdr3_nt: TGTGCCAGCAGCTTATTGTTTGGCGGGGAGCTGTTTTTT; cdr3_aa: CASSLLFGGELFF
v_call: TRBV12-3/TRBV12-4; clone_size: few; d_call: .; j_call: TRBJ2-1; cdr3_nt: TGTGCCAGCAGGTCGACAGGGAGGAATGAGCAGTTCTTC; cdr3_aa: CASRSTGRNEQFF
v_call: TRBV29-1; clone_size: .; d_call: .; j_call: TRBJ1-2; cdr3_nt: TGCAGCGTTGAAGGGGGAGACTATGGCTACACCTTC; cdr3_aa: CSVEGGDYGYTF